One sample yielded the 21 T cell receptor beta chains listed below, sequenced in a study of cytotoxic CD8 clonotypes in ibrutinib-treated CLL. Sequencing used immunoSEQ multiplex PCR; TCRdb keeps in-frame clones, though not all of them. The table shows roughly 250,000 clones, with 60% to 75% occurring only once. The specimen comprised PBMCs, sampled after 24 months of ibrutinib treatment. The receptor source for this set is a human donor with chronic lymphocytic leukemia.

The chain uses TRBV27 and TRBJ2-1, with D possibly being TRBD2 (6 bases). V was cut by 0 bases and J by 0 bases, with 6 bases left in between. This CDR3 has 15 residues. Germline CDR1 MNHEY, CDR2 SMNVEV (reference sequence). CDR3 loop: CASSLSTSSYNEQFF. The CDR3 DNA reads TGTGCCAGCAGTTTATCGACTAGCTCCTACAATGAGCAGTTCTTC.

The chain is built from TRBV19 and TRBJ2-7, with TRBD1 matching over 9 bases. The CDR3 spans 15 residues. V lost 5 bases, J lost 6 bases, and 11 bases stayed unmatched. The germline V gene has CDR1 LNHDA and CDR2 SQIVND (reference sequence). CDR3 sequence reads: CASSAPGTGNLEQYF. CDR3 nucleotide sequence: TGTGCCAGTAGTGCCCCCGGGACAGGGAATCTCGAGCAGTACTTC.

V usage is TRBV27 and J usage is TRBJ2-7, with 7 positions matching TRBD1. CDR3 length: 15 residues. The V and J ends lost 5 bases and 4 bases, in that order; junction bases with no gene match: 11. Germline CDR1 reads MNHEY; CDR2 reads SMNVEV (reference sequence). The CDR3 DNA is TGTGCCAGCAGTCCGACTGGACAGGCCATATACGAGCAGTACTTC. This translates into CASSPTGQAIYEQYF.

This clone appeared a few times. J is TRBJ1-2 and V is TRBV11-2; D is ambiguous. Germline CDR1 reads SGHAT; CDR2 reads FQNNGV. The CDR3 length is 14 residues. Trimming removed 0 bases from V and 4 bases from J, with 9 bases in between. Written as DNA, the CDR3 is TGTGCCAGCAGCTTAGATCCCTCTAGCTATGGCTACACCTTC. Translating it yields CASSLDPSSYGYTF.

The J gene is TRBJ1-5, the V gene TRBV9; D remains ambiguous. The CDR3 contains 14 residues. From germline, CDR1 is SGDLS and CDR2 YYNGEE. Trimming took off 0 bases at V and 6 bases at J, with 10 bases between the two ends. CDR3 bases: TGTGCCAGCAGCGTAGCCCCAGGTAGTCAGCCCCAGCATTTT. This sequence encodes CASSVAPGSQPQHF.

The chain has TRBV7-9 and TRBJ1-4; perhaps TRBD1 as D (6 bases). Germline CDR1 is SEHNR and CDR2 is FQNEAQ (reference sequence). There are 14 residues in the CDR3. Trimming stripped 4 bases from V and 4 bases from J, with 10 bases between. The CDR3 DNA follows: TGTGCCAGCAGCTCAGGGACACATAATGAAAAACTGTTTTTT. Its translation: CASSSGTHNEKLFF.

This chain uses TRBV7-8 with TRBJ2-1; 8 bases agree with TRBD2. Germline CDR1 and CDR2: SGHVS and FQNEAQ. After removal of 8 bases from V and 3 bases from J, the junction contained 3 bases not matched to a gene. The CDR3 totals 13 residues. The CDR3 loop is CASPGTSYNEQFF. As DNA, the CDR3 is TGTGCCAGCCCGGGGACTAGCTACAATGAGCAGTTCTTC.

This sequence joins TRBV6-5 and TRBJ2-3, with D possibly being TRBD2 (5 bases). The V end lost 8 bases, the J end lost 8 bases, and 17 bases lay between the germline ends. The CDR3 is made up of 13 amino acids. Germline V gene lookup returns CDR1 MNHEY and CDR2 SVGAGI. The chain's CDR3 is CASCPRDLGTQYF. The CDR3 coding sequence is TGTGCCAGCTGTCCGAGGGATCTTGGTACGCAGTATTTT.

Ten or more counts support this clone. The chain is built from TRBV18 and TRBJ1-2; the match to TRBD1 covers 7 bases. This CDR3 spans 16 amino acids. V lost 5 bases to trimming and J lost 1 base; unmatched junction nucleotides: 10. Germline CDR1 is KGHSH and CDR2 is LQKENI. The CDR3 region is CASSSEGGGHNYGYTF. The CDR3 nucleotides read TGTGCCAGCTCATCTGAGGGAGGGGGCCATAACTATGGCTACACCTTC.

The chain couples TRBV6-8 to TRBJ2-5, with 7 bases lining up with TRBD2. Germline V gene sequence: CDR1 MNHGY, CDR2 SAAAGT. CDR3 length: 14 residues. J was trimmed by 3 bases and V by 4 bases; bases with no gene match: 5. CDR3 nucleotide sequence: TGTGCCAGCAGTTCAAGAAGCGGGAAAGAGACCCAGTACTTC. Amino acids: CASSSRSGKETQYF.

This chain links TRBV19 with TRBJ2-3, with D uncertain. Germline loops: CDR1 LNHDA, CDR2 SQIVND (reference sequence). CDR3 length: 14 residues. Trimming stripped 2 bases from V and 5 bases from J, with 11 bases between. This CDR3 is CASSILGYGDTQYF. The CDR3 DNA reads TGTGCCAGTAGTATATTAGGGTACGGAGATACGCAGTATTTT.

The chain links TRBV27 to TRBJ2-7; D is perhaps TRBD1 or TRBD2 (5 bases each). Germline CDR1 MNHEY, CDR2 SMNVEV (reference sequence). Trimming shortened V by 6 bases and J by 4 bases, and 16 bases separated the two germline ends. The CDR3 is 14 amino acids. The chain's CDR3 is CASRGLGERYEQYF. The CDR3 coding sequence is TGTGCCAGCAGGGGGCTCGGGGAGAGGTACGAGCAGTACTTC.

CDR3 amino acids: CASSYSRLAGDFEQYF. The CDR3 DNA follows: TGTGCCAGCAGTTACTCTAGGCTAGCGGGAGATTTCGAGCAGTACTTC. V usage is TRBV6-5 and J usage is TRBJ2-7, with 10 nucleotides matching TRBD2. Germline V CDR1 and CDR2: MNHEY, SVGAGI. The CDR3 has 16 residues. J gave up 6 bases and V 0 bases, and 8 bases lay outside the gene matches.

The V and J genes are TRBV9 and TRBJ1-4; 9 bases agree with TRBD1. CDR3 length equals 15 residues. With 4 bases clipped from V and 6 bases from J, the junction kept 7 bases outside the gene matches. Germline assignment: CDR1 SGDLS and CDR2 YYNGEE. CDR3 loop: CASSYGTGSDEKLFF. The CDR3 coding sequence is TGTGCCAGCAGCTACGGGACAGGGTCTGATGAAAAACTGTTTTTT. Filled out from reference TRBV9 and TRBJ1-4, the complete variable domain reads DSGVTQTPKHLITATGQRVTLRCSPRSGDLSVYWYQQSLDQGLQFLIQYYNGEERAKGNILERFSAQQFPDLHSELNLSSLELGDSALYFCASSYGTGSDEKLFFGSGTQLSVL.

The table lists this clone with a few counts. The rearrangement links TRBV7-8 to TRBJ2-1; D is uncertain. The V end was cut by 3 bases, the J end by 5 bases, with 5 bases between. The CDR3 totals 12 residues. Per the germline V gene, CDR1 is SGHVS and CDR2 is FQNEAQ. The CDR3 region has the DNA TGTGCCAGCAGCTTGACAAACAATGAGCAGTTCTTC. Its protein product is CASSLTNNEQFF.

This chain links TRBV5-4 with TRBJ2-2; tentative D call: TRBD1 (6 bases). This CDR3 is 16 amino acids long. CDR1 is SGHNT, CDR2 YYREEE, per germline (reference sequence). Trimming removed 0 bases from V and 1 base from J, with 10 bases in between. CDR3 loop: CASSLGDKWNTGELFF. The CDR3 nucleotides are TGTGCCAGCAGCTTGGGGGACAAGTGGAACACCGGGGAGCTGTTTTTT.

This clone has more than one count but fewer than ten. J is TRBJ2-3 and V is TRBV11-2, with D maybe TRBD2 (6 bases). The germline V gene has CDR1 SGHAT and CDR2 FQNNGV. V lost 4 bases to trimming and J lost 5 bases, with 7 bases between them. CDR3 length: 12 amino acids. The CDR3 sequence: CASSWGEDTQYF. CDR3 DNA: TGTGCCAGCAGCTGGGGGGAAGATACGCAGTATTTT.

J is TRBJ2-2 and V is TRBV18; D remains ambiguous. The CDR3 loop spans 14 amino acids. Germline V lookup: CDR1 KGHSH, CDR2 LQKENI. Trimming removed 2 bases from V and 6 bases from J, with 10 bases in between. In DNA form, the CDR3 reads TGTGCCAGCTCACCATTCCGCGAGGCCGGGGAGCTGTTTTTT. Its protein is CASSPFREAGELFF.

This clone came up a few times. The V call is TRBV4-2, the J call TRBJ1-5; possible D gene TRBD1, 5 bases. The V gene's germline CDR1 is LGHNA and CDR2 YNFKEQ. Trimming cost V 0 bases and J 13 bases, with 13 bases left between them. CDR3 length: 13 amino acids. The CDR3 DNA reads as TGTGCCAGCAGCCAAGATGTTTCAGACAGACAGCATTTT. Its protein product is CASSQDVSDRQHF.

A few counts support this clone. V usage is TRBV19 and J usage is TRBJ2-1; weak D call: TRBD1 (6 bases). Trimming left V 2 bases short and J 8 bases short, with 19 bases between. This CDR3 comprises 16 residues. Germline V gives CDR1 LNHDA, CDR2 SQIVND (reference sequence). The CDR3 protein is CASSIRDTGWVDEQFF. The DNA of the CDR3 is TGTGCCAGTAGTATAAGGGACACCGGGTGGGTCGATGAGCAGTTCTTC. Based on the CDR3 plus reference TRBV19 and TRBJ2-1, the full variable domain is DGGITQSPKYLFRKEGQNVTLSCEQNLNHDAMYWYRQDPGQGLRLIYYSQIVNDFQKGDIAEGYSVSREKKESFPLTVTSAQKNPTAFYLCASSIRDTGWVDEQFFGPGTRLTVL.

The J gene is TRBJ1-5, the V gene TRBV5-1, with no clear D. The germline CDR1 and CDR2 sequences are SGHRS and YFSETQ. V was pared by 2 bases and J by 4 bases, with 10 bases between. The CDR3 sequence is 14 residues long. CDR3 protein: CASSFSGLNQPQHF. The DNA for the CDR3 is TGCGCCAGCAGCTTTTCGGGGTTGAATCAGCCCCAGCATTTT.